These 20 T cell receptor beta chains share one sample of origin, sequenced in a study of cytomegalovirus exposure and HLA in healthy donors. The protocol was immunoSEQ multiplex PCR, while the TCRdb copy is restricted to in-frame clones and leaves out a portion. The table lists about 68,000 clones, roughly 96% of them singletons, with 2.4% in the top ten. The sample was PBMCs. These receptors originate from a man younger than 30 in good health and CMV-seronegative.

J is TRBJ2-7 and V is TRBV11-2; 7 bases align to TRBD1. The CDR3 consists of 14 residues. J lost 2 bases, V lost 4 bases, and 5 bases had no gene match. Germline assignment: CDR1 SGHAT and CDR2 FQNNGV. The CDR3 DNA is TGTGCCAGCAGCTCCGGGACAGCTACCTACGAGCAGTACTTC. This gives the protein CASSSGTATYEQYF. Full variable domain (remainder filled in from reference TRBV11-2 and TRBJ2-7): EAGVAQSPRYKIIEKRQSVAFWCNPISGHATLYWYQQILGQGPKLLIQFQNNGVVDDSQLPKDRFSAERLKGVDSTLKIQPAKLEDSAVYLCASSSGTATYEQYFGPGTRLTVT.

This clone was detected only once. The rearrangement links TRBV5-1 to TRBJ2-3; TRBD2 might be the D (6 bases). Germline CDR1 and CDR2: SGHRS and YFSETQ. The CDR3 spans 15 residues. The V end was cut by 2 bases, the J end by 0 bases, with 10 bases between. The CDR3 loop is CASSFRGTSTDTQYF. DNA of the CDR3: TGCGCCAGCAGCTTTCGTGGGACTAGCACAGATACGCAGTATTTT. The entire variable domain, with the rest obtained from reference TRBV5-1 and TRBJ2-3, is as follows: KAGVTQTPRYLIKTRGQQVTLSCSPISGHRSVSWYQQTPGQGLQFLFEYFSETQRNKGNFPGRFSGRQFSNSRSEMNVSTLELGDSALYLCASSFRGTSTDTQYFGPGTRLTVL.

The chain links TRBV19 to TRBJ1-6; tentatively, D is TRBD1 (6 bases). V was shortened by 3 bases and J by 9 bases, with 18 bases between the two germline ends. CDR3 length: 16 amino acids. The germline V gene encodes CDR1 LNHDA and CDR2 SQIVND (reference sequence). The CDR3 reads CASSITVTGLSSPLHF. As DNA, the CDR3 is TGTGCCAGTAGTATCACGGTCACAGGGTTAAGTTCACCCCTCCACTTT.

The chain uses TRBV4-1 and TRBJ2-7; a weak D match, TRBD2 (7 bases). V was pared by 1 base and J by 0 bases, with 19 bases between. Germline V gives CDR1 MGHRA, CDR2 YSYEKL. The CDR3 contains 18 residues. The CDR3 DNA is TGCGCCAGCAGCCAAGGCGCGGGGGCTAATCCAAGCTCCTACGAGCAGTACTTC. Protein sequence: CASSQGAGANPSSYEQYF.

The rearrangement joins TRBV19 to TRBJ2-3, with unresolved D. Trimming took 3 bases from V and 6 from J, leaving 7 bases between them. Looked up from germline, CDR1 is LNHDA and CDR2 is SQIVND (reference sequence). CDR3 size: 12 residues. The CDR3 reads CASSIVPDTQYF. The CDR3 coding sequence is TGTGCCAGTAGTATCGTTCCTGATACGCAGTATTTT.

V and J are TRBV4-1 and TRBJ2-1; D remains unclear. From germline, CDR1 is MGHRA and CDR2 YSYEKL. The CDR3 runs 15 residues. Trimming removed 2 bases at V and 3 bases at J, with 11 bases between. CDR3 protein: CASSQTWQDYNEQFF. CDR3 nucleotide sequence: TGCGCCAGCAGCCAAACTTGGCAGGACTACAATGAGCAGTTCTTC.

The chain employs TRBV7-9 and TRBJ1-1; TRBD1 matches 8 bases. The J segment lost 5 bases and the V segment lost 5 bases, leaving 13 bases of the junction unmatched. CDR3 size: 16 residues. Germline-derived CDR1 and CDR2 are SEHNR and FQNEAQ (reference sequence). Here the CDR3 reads CASSPRGRTGGTEAFF. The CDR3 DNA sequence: TGTGCCAGCAGCCCCAGGGGGCGAACAGGGGGAACTGAAGCTTTCTTT.

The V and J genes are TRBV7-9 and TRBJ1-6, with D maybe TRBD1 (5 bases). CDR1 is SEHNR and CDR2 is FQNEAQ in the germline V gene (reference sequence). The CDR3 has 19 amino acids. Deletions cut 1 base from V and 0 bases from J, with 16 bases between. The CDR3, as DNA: TGTGCCAGCAGCTTAGGGTTGAAAGGGGCCGGCTCCTATAATTCACCCCTCCACTTT. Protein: CASSLGLKGAGSYNSPLHF.

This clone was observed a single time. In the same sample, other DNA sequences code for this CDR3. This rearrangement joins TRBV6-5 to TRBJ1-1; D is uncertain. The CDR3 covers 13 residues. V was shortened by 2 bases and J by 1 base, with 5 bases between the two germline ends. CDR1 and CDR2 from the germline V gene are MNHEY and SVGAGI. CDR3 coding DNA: TGTGCCAGCAGTTACCGGGGGAACACTGAAGCTTTCTTT. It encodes CASSYRGNTEAFF.

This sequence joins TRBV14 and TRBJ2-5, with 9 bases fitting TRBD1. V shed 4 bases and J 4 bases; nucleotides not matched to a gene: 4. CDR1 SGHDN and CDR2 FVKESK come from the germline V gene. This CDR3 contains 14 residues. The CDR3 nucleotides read TGTGCCAGCAGCCTGGGGACAGGGAGAGAGACCCAGTACTTC. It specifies CASSLGTGRETQYF.

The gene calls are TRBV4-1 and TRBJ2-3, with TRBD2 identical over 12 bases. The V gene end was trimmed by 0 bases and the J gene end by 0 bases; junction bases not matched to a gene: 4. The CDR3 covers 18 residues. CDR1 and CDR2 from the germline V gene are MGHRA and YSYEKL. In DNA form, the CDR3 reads TGCGCCAGCAGCCAAGAACTAGCGGGAGGTACTAGCACAGATACGCAGTATTTT. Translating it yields CASSQELAGGTSTDTQYF.

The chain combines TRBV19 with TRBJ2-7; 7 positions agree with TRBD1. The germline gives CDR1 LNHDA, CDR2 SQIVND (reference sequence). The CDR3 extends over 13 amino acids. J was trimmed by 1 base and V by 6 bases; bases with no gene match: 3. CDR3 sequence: CASRRGQSYEQYF. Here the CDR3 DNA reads TGTGCCAGTAGAAGGGGACAGTCCTACGAGCAGTACTTC. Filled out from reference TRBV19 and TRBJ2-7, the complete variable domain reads DGGITQSPKYLFRKEGQNVTLSCEQNLNHDAMYWYRQDPGQGLRLIYYSQIVNDFQKGDIAEGYSVSREKKESFPLTVTSAQKNPTAFYLCASRRGQSYEQYFGPGTRLTVT.

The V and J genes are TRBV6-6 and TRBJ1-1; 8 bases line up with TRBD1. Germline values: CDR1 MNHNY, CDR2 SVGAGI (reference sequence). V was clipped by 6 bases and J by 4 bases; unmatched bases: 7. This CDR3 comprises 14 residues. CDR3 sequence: CASRKSRGPTEAFF. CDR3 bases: TGTGCCAGCAGAAAAAGCAGGGGGCCCACTGAAGCTTTCTTT.

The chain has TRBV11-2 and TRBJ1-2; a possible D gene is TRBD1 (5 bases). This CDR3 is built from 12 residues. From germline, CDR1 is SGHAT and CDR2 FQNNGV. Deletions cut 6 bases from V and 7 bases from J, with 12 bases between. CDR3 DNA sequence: TGTGCCAGCAGAAAAGGGGTTTCTGGCTACACCTTC. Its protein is CASRKGVSGYTF. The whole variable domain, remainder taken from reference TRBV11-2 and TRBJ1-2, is EAGVAQSPRYKIIEKRQSVAFWCNPISGHATLYWYQQILGQGPKLLIQFQNNGVVDDSQLPKDRFSAERLKGVDSTLKIQPAKLEDSAVYLCASRKGVSGYTFGSGTRLTVV.

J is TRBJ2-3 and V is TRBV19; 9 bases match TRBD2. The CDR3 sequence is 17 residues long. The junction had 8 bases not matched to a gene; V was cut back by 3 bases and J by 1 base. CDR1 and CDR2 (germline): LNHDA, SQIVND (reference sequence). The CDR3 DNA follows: TGTGCCAGTAGTATGAGGAGAGCTAGCGGGGGCACAGATACGCAGTATTTT. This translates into CASSMRRASGGTDTQYF. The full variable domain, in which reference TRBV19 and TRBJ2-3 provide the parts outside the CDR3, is DGGITQSPKYLFRKEGQNVTLSCEQNLNHDAMYWYRQDPGQGLRLIYYSQIVNDFQKGDIAEGYSVSREKKESFPLTVTSAQKNPTAFYLCASSMRRASGGTDTQYFGPGTRLTVL.

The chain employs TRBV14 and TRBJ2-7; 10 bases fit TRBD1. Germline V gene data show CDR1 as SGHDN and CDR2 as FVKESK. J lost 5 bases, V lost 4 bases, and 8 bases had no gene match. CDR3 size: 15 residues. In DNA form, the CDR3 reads TGTGCCAGCAGCCCTTTGGGACAGGGGATCCACGAGCAGTACTTC. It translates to CASSPLGQGIHEQYF.

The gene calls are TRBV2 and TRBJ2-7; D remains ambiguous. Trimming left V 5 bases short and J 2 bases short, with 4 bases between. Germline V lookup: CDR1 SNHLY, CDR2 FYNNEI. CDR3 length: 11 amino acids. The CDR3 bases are TGTGCCAGCAGTCCCACCTACGAGCAGTACTTC. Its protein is CASSPTYEQYF.

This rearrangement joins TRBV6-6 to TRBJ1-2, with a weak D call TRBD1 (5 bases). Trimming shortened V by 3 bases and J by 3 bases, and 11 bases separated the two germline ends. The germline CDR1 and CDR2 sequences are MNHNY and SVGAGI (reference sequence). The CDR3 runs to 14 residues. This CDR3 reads CASSYEGHYYGYTF. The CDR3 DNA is TGTGCCAGCAGTTATGAAGGACATTACTATGGCTACACCTTC.

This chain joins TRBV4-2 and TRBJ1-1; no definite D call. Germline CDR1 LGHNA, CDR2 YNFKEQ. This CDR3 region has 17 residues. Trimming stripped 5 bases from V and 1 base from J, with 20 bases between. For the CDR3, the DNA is TGTGCCAGCAGCGCTTCTTCGAGGCAGTACTCGAACACTGAAGCTTTCTTT. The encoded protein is CASSASSRQYSNTEAFF.

CDR3 nucleotides: TGTGCCAGCAGCTTAAAACAGTACGAGCAGTACTTC. Encoded protein: CASSLKQYEQYF. V and J are TRBV7-3 and TRBJ2-7; unclear D gene. The germline V gene encodes CDR1 SGHTA and CDR2 FQGTGA. CDR3 length: 12 residues. V gave up 1 base and J gave up 4 bases, with 5 bases separating them.